This record concerns one T cell receptor (beta chain) sequence. Its antigen remains unknown. The germline V gene has CDR1 SGHTA and CDR2 FQGTGA. There are 16 residues in the CDR3. The V segment lost 4 bases and the J segment 0 bases; nucleotides outside the gene matches: 9. The sample comes from a study of shared clonotypes between healthy human individuals. Regarding the study as a whole: Compared with clonotypes that all four donors shared, non-shared clonotypes had lower generation probabilities. A limitation of the genetic and exposure-history diversity represented arose from few donors.

At a deep level, the assay was run. In the source study's methods: With immunoSEQ giving junction-only sequences and no quality scores, filtering differed. The method was immunoSEQ multiplex PCR; TCRdb's version includes in-frame clones alone and lacks a portion of them. V and J calls plus clone size are reproduced from that table; the DNA served to infer D and trimming. This table has more than 2,000,000 clones, approximately 93% appearing once. The TCR was taken from a man younger than 35 in good health. Some clones in this sample may be carry-over from other donors' samples. The chain uses TRBV7-3 and TRBJ2-7; 7 nucleotides align to TRBD2. Sequencing used naive CD4+ T cells from PBMCs. Subset here: CD45RA+ positively selected. The CDR3 region has the DNA TGTGCCAGCAGCTCGATGAGCGGGATACTCTCCTACGAGCAGTACTTC. This encodes CASSSMSGILSYEQYF.